This T cell receptor beta chain came from a study of blood T cells in healthy people across ages. Study-wide findings and caveats: Age advanced and TCR beta diversity per million T cells fell, roughly linearly.

Between the trimmed V and J ends, which lost 5 bases and 4 bases, there was a span of 14 bases. The CDR3 loop spans 14 amino acids. The germline gives CDR1 MNHEY, CDR2 SVGAGI. Alongside a J-beta primer mix, a sample-barcoded 5' primer served in a second PCR lasting roughly 6 to 11 cycles. Every sample produced at least 2.5 million CDR3-containing paired-end reads. TCRdb itself ran the 5' RACE reads through MiXCR, one entry per CDR3 protein. The top ten hold approximately 19% of the sample, which has approximately 1,000,000 distinct CDR3 sequences, 35% to 55% seen once. This clonotype was found a few times. Its cognate antigen is unknown.

This chain uses TRBV6-5 with TRBJ2-5; tentative D call: TRBD1 (6 bases). Sequenced: blood. This sequence was found in a woman aged 55-75 years in good health. The CDR3 here is CASSPNRVGETQYF. The CDR3 nucleotides read TGTGCCAGCAGTCCTAACAGGGTGGGAGAGACCCAGTACTTC.